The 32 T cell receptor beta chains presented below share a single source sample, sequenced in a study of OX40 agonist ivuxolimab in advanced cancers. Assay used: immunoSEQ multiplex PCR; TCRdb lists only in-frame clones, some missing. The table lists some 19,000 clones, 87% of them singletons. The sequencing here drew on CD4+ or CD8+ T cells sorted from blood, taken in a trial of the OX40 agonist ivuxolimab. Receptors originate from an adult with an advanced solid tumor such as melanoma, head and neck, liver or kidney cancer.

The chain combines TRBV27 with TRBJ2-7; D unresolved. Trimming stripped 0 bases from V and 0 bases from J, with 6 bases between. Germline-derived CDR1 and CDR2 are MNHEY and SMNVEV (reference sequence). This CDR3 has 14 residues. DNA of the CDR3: TGTGCCAGCAGTTTATCTATAGACTCCTACGAGCAGTACTTC. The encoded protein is CASSLSIDSYEQYF.

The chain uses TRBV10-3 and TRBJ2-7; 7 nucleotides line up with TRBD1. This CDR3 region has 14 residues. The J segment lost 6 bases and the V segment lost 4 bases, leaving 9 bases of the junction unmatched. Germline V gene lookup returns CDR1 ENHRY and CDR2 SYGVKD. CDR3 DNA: TGTGCCATCAGTGCTCCTACAGGGGCGAGCGAGCAGTACTTC. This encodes CAISAPTGASEQYF.

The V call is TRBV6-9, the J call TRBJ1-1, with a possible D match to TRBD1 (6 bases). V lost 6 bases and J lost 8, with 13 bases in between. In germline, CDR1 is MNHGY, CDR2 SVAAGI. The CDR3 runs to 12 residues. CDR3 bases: TGTGCCAGCAGCCCATCCGGGACAGAAGCTTTCTTT. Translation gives CASSPSGTEAFF.

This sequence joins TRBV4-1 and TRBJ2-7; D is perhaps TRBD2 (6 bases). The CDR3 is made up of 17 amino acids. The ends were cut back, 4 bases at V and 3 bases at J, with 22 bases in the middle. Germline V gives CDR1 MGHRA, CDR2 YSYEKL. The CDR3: CASSPSLVAGRSYEQYF. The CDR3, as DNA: TGCGCCAGCAGCCCCTCCTTAGTGGCGGGGAGAAGCTACGAGCAGTACTTC.

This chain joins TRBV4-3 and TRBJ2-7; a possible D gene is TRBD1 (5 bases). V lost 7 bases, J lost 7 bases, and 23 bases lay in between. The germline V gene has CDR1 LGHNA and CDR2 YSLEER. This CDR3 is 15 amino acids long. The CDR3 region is CASTSTHDRRGEQYF. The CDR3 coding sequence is TGCGCCAGCACAAGTACCCATGACAGAAGGGGAGAGCAGTACTTC.

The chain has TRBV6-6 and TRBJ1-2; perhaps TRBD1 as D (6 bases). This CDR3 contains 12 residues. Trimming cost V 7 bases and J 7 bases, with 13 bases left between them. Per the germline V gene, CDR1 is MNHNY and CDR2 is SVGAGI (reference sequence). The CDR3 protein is CASTAGVGGYTF. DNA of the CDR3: TGTGCCAGCACCGCAGGGGTGGGTGGCTACACCTTC.

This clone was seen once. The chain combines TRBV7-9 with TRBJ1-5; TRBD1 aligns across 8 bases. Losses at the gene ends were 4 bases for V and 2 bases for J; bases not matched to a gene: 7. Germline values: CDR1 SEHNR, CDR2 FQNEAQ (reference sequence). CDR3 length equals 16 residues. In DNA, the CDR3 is TGTGCCAGCAGCTCACAGGGGGAGCTGGGCAATCAGCCCCAGCATTTT. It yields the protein CASSSQGELGNQPQHF.

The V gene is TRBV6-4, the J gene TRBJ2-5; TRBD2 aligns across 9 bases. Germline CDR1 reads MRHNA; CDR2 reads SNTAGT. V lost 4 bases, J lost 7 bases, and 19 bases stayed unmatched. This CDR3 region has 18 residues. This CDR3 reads CASSAKSGGPRMSGTQYF. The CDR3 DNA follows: TGTGCCAGCAGTGCAAAGAGCGGGGGGCCGAGGATGTCGGGGACCCAGTACTTC.

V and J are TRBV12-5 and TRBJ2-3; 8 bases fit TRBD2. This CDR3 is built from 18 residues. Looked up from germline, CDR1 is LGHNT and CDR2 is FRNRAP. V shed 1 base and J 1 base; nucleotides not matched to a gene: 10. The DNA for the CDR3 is TGTGCTAGTGGTTTGGCCCAGAGCGGGGGCGGCCGCACAGATACGCAGTATTTT. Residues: CASGLAQSGGGRTDTQYF.

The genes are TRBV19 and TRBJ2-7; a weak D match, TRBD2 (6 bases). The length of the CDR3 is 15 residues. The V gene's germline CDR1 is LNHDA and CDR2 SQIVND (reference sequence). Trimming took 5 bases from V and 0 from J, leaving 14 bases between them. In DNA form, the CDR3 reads TGTGCCAGTAGTCCTTTGGGGACTTCCTCCTACGAGCAGTACTTC. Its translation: CASSPLGTSSYEQYF. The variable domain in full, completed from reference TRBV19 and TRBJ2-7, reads DGGITQSPKYLFRKEGQNVTLSCEQNLNHDAMYWYRQDPGQGLRLIYYSQIVNDFQKGDIAEGYSVSREKKESFPLTVTSAQKNPTAFYLCASSPLGTSSYEQYFGPGTRLTVT.

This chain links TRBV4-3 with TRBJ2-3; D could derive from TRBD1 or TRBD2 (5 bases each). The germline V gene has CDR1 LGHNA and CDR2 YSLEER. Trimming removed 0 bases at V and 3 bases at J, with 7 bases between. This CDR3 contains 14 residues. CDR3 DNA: TGCGCCAGCAGCCAAGATGGGGGTACAGATACGCAGTATTTT. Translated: CASSQDGGTDTQYF.

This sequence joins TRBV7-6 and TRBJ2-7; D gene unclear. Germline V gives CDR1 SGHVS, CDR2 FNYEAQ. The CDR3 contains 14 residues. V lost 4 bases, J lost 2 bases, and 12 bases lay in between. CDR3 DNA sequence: TGTGCCAGCAGCTCAGAGCTGGGAACCTACGAGCAGTACTTC. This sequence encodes CASSSELGTYEQYF.

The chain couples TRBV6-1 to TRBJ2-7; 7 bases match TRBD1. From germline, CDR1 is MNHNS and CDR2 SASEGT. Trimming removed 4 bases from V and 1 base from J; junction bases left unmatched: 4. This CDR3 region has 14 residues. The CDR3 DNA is TGTGCCAGCAGTGTAGACAGGGATTCCTACGAGCAGTACTTC. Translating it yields CASSVDRDSYEQYF.

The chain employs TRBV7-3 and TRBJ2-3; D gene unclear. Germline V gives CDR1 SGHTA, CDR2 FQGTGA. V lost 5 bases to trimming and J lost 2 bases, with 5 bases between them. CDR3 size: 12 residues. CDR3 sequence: CASSPNTDTQYF. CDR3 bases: TGTGCCAGCAGCCCCAACACAGATACGCAGTATTTT.

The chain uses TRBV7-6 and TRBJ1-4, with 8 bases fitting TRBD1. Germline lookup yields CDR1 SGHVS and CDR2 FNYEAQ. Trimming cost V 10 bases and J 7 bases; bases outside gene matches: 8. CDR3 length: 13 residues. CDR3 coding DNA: TGTGCCACAACAGGGGGTTATGGTGAAAAACTGTTTTTT. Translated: CATTGGYGEKLFF.

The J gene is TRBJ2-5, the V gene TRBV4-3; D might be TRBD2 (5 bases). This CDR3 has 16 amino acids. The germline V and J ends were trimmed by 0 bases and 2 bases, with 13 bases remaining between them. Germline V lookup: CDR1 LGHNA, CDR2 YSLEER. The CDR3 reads CASSQEGPGSQETQYF. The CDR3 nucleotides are TGCGCCAGCAGCCAAGAAGGTCCGGGGTCACAAGAGACCCAGTACTTC.

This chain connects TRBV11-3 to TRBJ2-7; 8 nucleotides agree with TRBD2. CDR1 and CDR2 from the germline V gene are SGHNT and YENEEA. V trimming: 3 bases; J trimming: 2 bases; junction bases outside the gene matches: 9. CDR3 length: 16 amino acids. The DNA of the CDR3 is TGTGCCAGCAGCTTCGGATCCGTCGGGGGGGCCTACGAGCAGTACTTC. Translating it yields CASSFGSVGGAYEQYF. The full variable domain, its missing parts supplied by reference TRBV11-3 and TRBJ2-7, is EAGVVQSPRYKIIEKKQPVAFWCNPISGHNTLYWYLQNLGQGPELLIRYENEEAVDDSQLPKDRFSAERLKGVDSTLKIQPAELGDSAVYLCASSFGSVGGAYEQYFGPGTRLTVT.

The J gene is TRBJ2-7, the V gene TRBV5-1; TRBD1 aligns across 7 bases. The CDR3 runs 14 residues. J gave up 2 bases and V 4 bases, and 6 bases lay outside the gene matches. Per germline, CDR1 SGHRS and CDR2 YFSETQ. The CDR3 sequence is CASSPETGPYEQYF. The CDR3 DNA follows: TGCGCCAGCAGCCCCGAGACAGGGCCCTACGAGCAGTACTTC. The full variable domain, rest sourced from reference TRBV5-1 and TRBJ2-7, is KAGVTQTPRYLIKTRGQQVTLSCSPISGHRSVSWYQQTPGQGLQFLFEYFSETQRNKGNFPGRFSGRQFSNSRSEMNVSTLELGDSALYLCASSPETGPYEQYFGPGTRLTVT.

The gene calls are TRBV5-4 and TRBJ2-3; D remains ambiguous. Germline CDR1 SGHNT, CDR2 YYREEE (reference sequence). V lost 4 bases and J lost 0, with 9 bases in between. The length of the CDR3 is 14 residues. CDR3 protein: CASSPLFSTDTQYF. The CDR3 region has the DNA TGTGCCAGCAGCCCCCTTTTCAGCACAGATACGCAGTATTTT. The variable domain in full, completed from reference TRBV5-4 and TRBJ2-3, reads ETGVTQSPTHLIKTRGQQVTLRCSSQSGHNTVSWYQQALGQGPQFIFQYYREEENGRGNFPPRFSGLQFPNYSSELNVNALELDDSALYLCASSPLFSTDTQYFGPGTRLTVL.

The CDR3 sequence is CAIRPGQGSYEQYF. Here the CDR3 DNA reads TGTGCCATCAGACCGGGACAGGGGTCGTACGAGCAGTACTTC. The chain links TRBV10-3 to TRBJ2-7, with 10 bases fitting TRBD1. Per the germline V gene, CDR1 is ENHRY and CDR2 is SYGVKD. The CDR3 loop spans 14 amino acids. V dropped 6 bases and J dropped 4; count of bases not matched to a gene: 6.

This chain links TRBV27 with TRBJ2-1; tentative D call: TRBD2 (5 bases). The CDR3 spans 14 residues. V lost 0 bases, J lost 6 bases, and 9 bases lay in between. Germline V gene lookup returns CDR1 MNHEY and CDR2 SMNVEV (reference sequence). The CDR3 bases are TGTGCCAGCAGTTTATCAGGCGGGTTCAATGAGCAGTTCTTC. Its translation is CASSLSGGFNEQFF.

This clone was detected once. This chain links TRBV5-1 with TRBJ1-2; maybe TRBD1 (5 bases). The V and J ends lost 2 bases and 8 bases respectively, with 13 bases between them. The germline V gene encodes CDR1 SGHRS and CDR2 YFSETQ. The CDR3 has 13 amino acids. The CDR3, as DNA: TGCGCCAGCAGCTTAGGGACCGCCCTGGGCTACACCTTC. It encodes CASSLGTALGYTF.

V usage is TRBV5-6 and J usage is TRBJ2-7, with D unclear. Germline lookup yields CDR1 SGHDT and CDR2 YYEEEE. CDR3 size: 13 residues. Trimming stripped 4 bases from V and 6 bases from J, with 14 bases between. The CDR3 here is CASSPFISGEQYF. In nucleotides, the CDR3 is TGTGCCAGCAGCCCGTTTATATCCGGCGAGCAGTACTTC.

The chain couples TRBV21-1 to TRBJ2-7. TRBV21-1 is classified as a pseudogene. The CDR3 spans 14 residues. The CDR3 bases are TGTGCCAGCAGCAGCAGCCTGGACGGTTACGAGCAGTACTTC. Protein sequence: CASSSSLDGYEQYF.

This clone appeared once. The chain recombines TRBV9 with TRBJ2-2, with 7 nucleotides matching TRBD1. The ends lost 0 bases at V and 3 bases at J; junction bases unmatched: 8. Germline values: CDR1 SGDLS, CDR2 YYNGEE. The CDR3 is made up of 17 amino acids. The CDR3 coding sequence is TGTGCCAGCAGCGTAGGAAGGGGGACAGAATACACCGGGGAGCTGTTTTTT. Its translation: CASSVGRGTEYTGELFF.

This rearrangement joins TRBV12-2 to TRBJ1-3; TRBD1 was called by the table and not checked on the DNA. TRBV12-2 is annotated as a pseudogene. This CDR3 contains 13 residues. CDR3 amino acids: CASRWLSGNTIYF. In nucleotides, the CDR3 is TGTGCAAGTCGCTGGCTCTCTGGAAACACCATATATTTT.

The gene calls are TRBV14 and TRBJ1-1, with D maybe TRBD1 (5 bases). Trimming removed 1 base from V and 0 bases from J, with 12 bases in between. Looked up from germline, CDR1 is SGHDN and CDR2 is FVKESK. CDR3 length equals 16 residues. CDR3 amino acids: CASSQGRGFLNTEAFF. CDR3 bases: TGTGCCAGCAGCCAAGGGCGGGGCTTCTTGAACACTGAAGCTTTCTTT.

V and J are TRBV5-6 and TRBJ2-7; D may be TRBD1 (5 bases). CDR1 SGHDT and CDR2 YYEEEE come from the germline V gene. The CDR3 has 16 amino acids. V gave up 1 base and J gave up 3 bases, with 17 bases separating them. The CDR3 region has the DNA TGTGCCAGCAGCTTGTCGGCAGGGATTGGAATCTACGAGCAGTACTTC. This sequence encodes CASSLSAGIGIYEQYF.

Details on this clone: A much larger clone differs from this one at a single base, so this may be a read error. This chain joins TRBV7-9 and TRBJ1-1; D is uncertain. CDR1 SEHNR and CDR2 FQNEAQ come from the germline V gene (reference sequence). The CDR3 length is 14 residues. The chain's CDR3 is CASGLGGPEPEAFF. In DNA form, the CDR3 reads TGTGCCAGCGGCTTAGGAGGGCCGGAACCTGAAGCTTTCTTT.

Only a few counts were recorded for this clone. CDR3 nucleotides: TGTGCCAGCAGTTTAACAGGGGGGACCACTAACTATGGCTACACCTTC. Protein sequence: CASSLTGGTTNYGYTF. This chain links TRBV27 with TRBJ1-2, with 8 bases identical to TRBD1. V trimming: 2 bases; J trimming: 0 bases; junction bases outside the gene matches: 5. CDR1 and CDR2 from the germline V gene are MNHEY and SMNVEV (reference sequence). The CDR3 loop spans 16 amino acids.

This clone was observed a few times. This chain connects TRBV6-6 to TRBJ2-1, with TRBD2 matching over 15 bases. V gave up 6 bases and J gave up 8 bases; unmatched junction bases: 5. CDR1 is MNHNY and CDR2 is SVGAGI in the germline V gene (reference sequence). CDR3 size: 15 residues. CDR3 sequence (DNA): TGTGCCAGCAGCCGGACTAGCGGGGGGGTAGATGAGCAGTTCTTC. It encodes CASSRTSGGVDEQFF.

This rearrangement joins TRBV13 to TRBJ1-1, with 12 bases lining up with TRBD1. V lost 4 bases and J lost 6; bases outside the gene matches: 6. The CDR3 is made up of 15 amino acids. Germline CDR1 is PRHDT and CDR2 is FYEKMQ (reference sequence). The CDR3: CASSSSGQGAPEAFF. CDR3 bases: TGTGCCAGCAGCTCGTCGGGACAGGGGGCCCCTGAAGCTTTCTTT.